Following are 2 T cell receptor beta chains from one sample sequenced in a study of radiotherapy plus CTLA-4 blockade in lung cancer. Assay used: immunoSEQ multiplex PCR; TCRdb lists only in-frame clones, some missing. The sample lists some 60,000 clones, less than 85% seen once, with about 3.1% in the top ten. Sequenced material: peripheral blood, taken from a patient treated with radiotherapy plus ipilimumab. The receptors stem from a human donor with non-small cell lung cancer who had a complete response to radiotherapy plus ipilimumab.

This chain links TRBV18 with TRBJ1-4; a weak D match, TRBD1 (6 bases). V lost 1 base to trimming and J lost 7 bases, with 13 bases between them. Germline CDR1 reads KGHSH; CDR2 reads LQKENI. This CDR3 spans 15 amino acids. The CDR3 region is CASSPRTGSPEKLFF. The CDR3 DNA reads TGTGCCAGCTCACCACGAACAGGGTCGCCTGAAAAACTGTTTTTT.

The chain uses TRBV25-1 and TRBJ1-3; TRBD1 matches 7 bases. Germline trimming cut 6 bases from V and 2 bases from J; bases unmatched to any gene: 4. There are 14 residues in the CDR3. CDR1 is MGHDK and CDR2 is SYGVNS in the germline V gene. The CDR3 coding sequence is TGTGCCAGCAGGCCAACAGGGGCTGGAAACACCATATATTTT. Translating gives CASRPTGAGNTIYF. The full variable domain, in which reference TRBV25-1 and TRBJ1-3 provide the parts outside the CDR3, is EADIYQTPRYLVIGTGKKITLECSQTMGHDKMYWYQQDPGMELHLIHYSYGVNSTEKGDLSSESTVSRIRTEHFPLTLESARPSHTSQYLCASRPTGAGNTIYFGEGSWLTVV.